Shown below are 17 T cell receptor beta chains from a single sample sequenced in a study of glioma-infiltrating T cells after dendritic cell vaccination. Method: immunoSEQ multiplex PCR; TCRdb's copy keeps in-frame clones and lacks some. The sample lists approximately 85,000 clones, 85% seen once, with about 8.5% in the top ten. Time point here: after dendritic cell vaccination, including at tumor progression/relapse. The source was blood, collected after dendritic cell vaccination. These receptor sequences come from a human donor with glioblastoma.

This chain joins TRBV9 and TRBJ2-6; no clear D gene. The CDR3 runs 14 residues. Germline loops: CDR1 SGDLS, CDR2 YYNGEE. Between the trimmed V and J ends, which lost 4 bases and 1 base, there was a span of 6 bases. CDR3 sequence: CASSPSSGANVLTF. The CDR3 DNA is TGTGCCAGCAGCCCCTCGTCTGGGGCCAACGTCCTGACTTTC.

The chain combines TRBV5-1 with TRBJ2-2; TRBD1 is a possible D gene (6 bases). Germline V CDR1 and CDR2: SGHRS, YFSETQ. Trimming took off 0 bases at V and 1 base at J, with 7 bases between the two ends. The CDR3 is 15 residues long. CDR3: CASSLDRVNTGELFF. The CDR3 nucleotides are TGCGCCAGCAGCTTGGACAGGGTGAACACCGGGGAGCTGTTTTTT.

This clone was found once. The chain has TRBV5-1 and TRBJ1-1, with a tentative D call TRBD1 (5 bases). Germline values: CDR1 SGHRS, CDR2 YFSETQ. The V gene lost 10 bases and the J gene lost 5 bases, with 15 bases spanning the gap. CDR3 length: 12 amino acids. CDR3 DNA: TGCGCCCGCGGGGGGGGAAGAACTGAAGCTTTCTTT. This sequence encodes CARGGGRTEAFF.

In DNA form, the CDR3 reads TGTGCCAGCTCACCACCATCGCAGGATGAAGCTTTCTTT. This sequence encodes CASSPPSQDEAFF. V usage is TRBV18 and J usage is TRBJ1-1, with unresolved D. Germline CDR1 and CDR2: KGHSH and LQKENI. The length of the CDR3 is 13 residues. Deletions cut 0 bases from V and 7 bases from J, with 9 bases between.

The chain carries TRBV27 and TRBJ1-1; D possibly corresponds to TRBD1 (5 bases). V was trimmed by 5 bases and J by 4 bases, leaving 14 bases between them. The germline gives CDR1 MNHEY, CDR2 SMNVEV (reference sequence). The CDR3 is made up of 14 amino acids. The CDR3 loop reads CASSTTDGGTEAFF. DNA of the CDR3: TGTGCCAGCAGTACGACGGACGGGGGCACTGAAGCTTTCTTT.

The chain combines TRBV5-4 with TRBJ2-5, with 10 positions matching TRBD1. Germline CDR1 reads SGHNT; CDR2 reads YYREEE (reference sequence). V lost 4 bases, J lost 5 bases, and 8 bases stayed unmatched. CDR3 size: 15 residues. The DNA of the CDR3 is TGTGCCAGCAGCATTGACAGGGGGCGCGGGGAGACCCAGTACTTC. Translating gives CASSIDRGRGETQYF.

This clone turned up a few times. The CDR3, as DNA: TGTGCCAGCAGCTCCACAGGGTTTCCGATCGAGCAGTACTTC. Amino acids: CASSSTGFPIEQYF. J is TRBJ2-7 and V is TRBV7-9, with D perhaps matching TRBD1 (6 bases). V shed 4 bases and J shed 6 bases, with 16 bases lying between them. Germline V gene sequence: CDR1 SEHNR, CDR2 FQNEAQ (reference sequence). This CDR3 spans 14 amino acids.

This clone occurred once. V gene TRBV4-1 combines with J gene TRBJ2-2; tentative D call: TRBD2 (7 bases). The germline gives CDR1 MGHRA, CDR2 YSYEKL. The V end was cut by 0 bases, the J end by 7 bases, with 18 bases between. The CDR3 has 17 amino acids. This CDR3 reads CASSQDGGAGRNGELFF. For the CDR3, the DNA is TGCGCCAGCAGCCAAGATGGGGGGGCCGGGCGCAACGGGGAGCTGTTTTTT.

The J gene is TRBJ2-5, the V gene TRBV30; 7 positions agree with TRBD2. CDR1 is GTSNPN and CDR2 is SVGIG in the germline V gene (reference sequence). The CDR3 length is 14 residues. V shed 4 bases and J 2 bases; nucleotides not matched to a gene: 7. The CDR3 region has the DNA TGTGCCTGGACCCTTTCTAGCGGACAAGAGACCCAGTACTTC. Its translation: CAWTLSSGQETQYF.

The sample holds one count of this clone. The genes are TRBV4-3 and TRBJ2-5; D might be TRBD2 (7 bases). The CDR3 loop spans 15 amino acids. Looked up from germline, CDR1 is LGHNA and CDR2 is YSLEER. Trimming removed 4 bases at V and 5 bases at J, with 17 bases between. CDR3 nucleotide sequence: TGCGCCAGCAGCCTCGGCGGGGGCCGAGGGGAGACCCAGTACTTC. Its protein is CASSLGGGRGETQYF.

J is TRBJ2-7 and V is TRBV29-1; 8 bases agree with TRBD2. With V trimmed by 3 bases and J by 0 bases, 7 bases remained unmatched. The CDR3 runs 15 residues. Germline CDR1 is SQVTM and CDR2 is ANQGSEA. The chain's CDR3 is CSVERLAGSSYEQYF. In nucleotides, the CDR3 is TGCAGCGTTGAGCGGCTAGCGGGTTCCTCCTACGAGCAGTACTTC.

The V call is TRBV19, the J call TRBJ2-7; 10 bases agree with TRBD1. The CDR3 is 18 amino acids. Germline V lookup: CDR1 LNHDA, CDR2 SQIVND (reference sequence). J gave up 4 bases and V 5 bases, and 17 bases lay outside the gene matches. In DNA, the CDR3 is TGTGCCAGTAGTCCCGGCCCAGGTGGACAGGGGGTTGGTTACGAGCAGTACTTC. Its translation: CASSPGPGGQGVGYEQYF.

This clone was detected once. V gene TRBV5-1 combines with J gene TRBJ1-1; D is uncertain. Looked up from germline, CDR1 is SGHRS and CDR2 is YFSETQ. The V and J ends lost 6 bases and 5 bases respectively, with 20 bases between them. This CDR3 is 15 amino acids long. The CDR3 sequence: CASMEGSAIRTEAFF. The DNA for the CDR3 is TGCGCCAGCATGGAGGGCTCGGCGATTAGGACTGAAGCTTTCTTT.

This chain uses TRBV29-1 with TRBJ2-7; 7 positions match TRBD1. J was trimmed by 3 bases and V by 7 bases; bases with no gene match: 6. The V gene's germline CDR1 is SQVTM and CDR2 ANQGSEA. The CDR3 contains 12 residues. The DNA for the CDR3 is TGCAGCGCCAGGGGGACCTTCTACGAGCAGTACTTC. Its protein is CSARGTFYEQYF.

The CDR3 sequence: CASSSETAANEQFF. CDR3 DNA: TGTGCCAGCAGCTCCGAGACAGCAGCCAATGAGCAGTTCTTC. This rearrangement joins TRBV5-4 to TRBJ2-1; D is perhaps TRBD1 (5 bases). The V end lost 3 bases, the J end lost 6 bases, and 13 bases lay between the germline ends. The CDR3 spans 14 residues. Looked up from germline, CDR1 is SGHNT and CDR2 is YYREEE (reference sequence).

V gene TRBV28 combines with J gene TRBJ1-2; 9 nucleotides agree with TRBD1. The ends lost 5 bases at V and 4 bases at J; junction bases unmatched: 5. The CDR3 loop spans 14 amino acids. Per germline, CDR1 MDHEN and CDR2 SYDVKM. CDR3 region: CASSGTGNLYGYTF. CDR3 sequence (DNA): TGTGCCAGCAGTGGGACAGGGAATCTCTATGGCTACACCTTC.

The chain links TRBV7-6 to TRBJ1-5; tentatively, D is TRBD1 (6 bases). The V end lost 2 bases, the J end lost 2 bases, and 10 bases lay between the germline ends. In germline, CDR1 is SGHVS, CDR2 FNYEAQ. The CDR3 sequence is 15 residues long. CDR3 sequence reads: CASSLTPGGNQPQHF. DNA of the CDR3: TGTGCCAGCAGCTTAACTCCAGGGGGCAATCAGCCCCAGCATTTT.